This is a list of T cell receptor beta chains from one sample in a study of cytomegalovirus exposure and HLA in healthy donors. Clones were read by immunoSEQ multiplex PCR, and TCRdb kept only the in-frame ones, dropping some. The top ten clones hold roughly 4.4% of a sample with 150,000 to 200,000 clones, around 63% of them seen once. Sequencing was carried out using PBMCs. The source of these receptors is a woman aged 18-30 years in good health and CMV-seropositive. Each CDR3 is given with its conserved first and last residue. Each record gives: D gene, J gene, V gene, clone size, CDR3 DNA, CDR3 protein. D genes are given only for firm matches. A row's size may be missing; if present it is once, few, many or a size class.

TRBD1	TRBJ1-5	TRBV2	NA	TGTGCCAGCAAACCCTTAACCGGGACAGGGGGCATCCGCAATCAGCCCCAGCATTTT	CASKPLTGTGGIRNQPQHF
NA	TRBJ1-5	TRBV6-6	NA	TGTGCCAGCAGTTCCAGGGGTGGCAATCAGCCCCAGCATTTT	CASSSRGGNQPQHF
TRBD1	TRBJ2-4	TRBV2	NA	TGTGCCAGCAGTGTGGACAGGGGATCCAAAAACATTCAGTACTTC	CASSVDRGSKNIQYF
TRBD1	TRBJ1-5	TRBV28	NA	TGTGCCAGCAGTTTGGAGTGGACAGGGGGTACTCAGCCCCAGCATTTT	CASSLEWTGGTQPQHF
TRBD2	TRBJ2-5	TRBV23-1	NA	TGCGCCAGCAGTCAAGGTGCGACGTCGATGGACACCACGAGCGGGGAGCAGTACTTC	CASSQGATSMDTTSGEQYF
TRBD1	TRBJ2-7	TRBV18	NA	TGTGCCAGCTCACCGACCCCCGGGACAGCTATTACGACCTACGAGCAGTACTTC	CASSPTPGTAITTYEQYF
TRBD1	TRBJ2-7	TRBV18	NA	TGTGCCAGCTCACTCGGGACAGGGGATACCTACGAGCAGTACTTC	CASSLGTGDTYEQYF
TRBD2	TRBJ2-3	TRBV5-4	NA	TGTGCCAGCAGCTTATTCGGACTAGCGGGAGCAGATACGCAGTATTTT	CASSLFGLAGADTQYF
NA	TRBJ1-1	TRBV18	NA	TGTGCCAGCTCACCAGTCCTCACCGGGGAGGCTTTCTTT	CASSPVLTGEAFF
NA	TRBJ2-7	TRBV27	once	TGTGCCAGCAGTTTGGTGCCCCGGAGGGGCGAGCAGTACTTC	CASSLVPRRGEQYF
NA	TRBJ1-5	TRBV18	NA	TGTGCCAGCTCACACGGAGGTCCGTATAGCAATCAGCCCCAGCATTTT	CASSHGGPYSNQPQHF
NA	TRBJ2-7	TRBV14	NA	TGTGCCAGCAGCCAAGAATGGGGAGGCTACGAGCAGTACTTC	CASSQEWGGYEQYF
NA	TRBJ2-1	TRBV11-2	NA	TGTGCCAGCAGCTTATCAGGGCAAAGTTACCATGAGCAGTTCTTC	CASSLSGQSYHEQFF
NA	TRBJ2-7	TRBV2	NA	TGTGCCAGCAGTCCCCCCACCTACGAGCAGTACTTC	CASSPPTYEQYF
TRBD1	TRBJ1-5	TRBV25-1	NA	TGTGCCAGCAGTGATACAACAGGGGGGGGTCGGCCCCAGCATTTT	CASSDTTGGGRPQHF
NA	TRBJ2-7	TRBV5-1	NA	TGCGCCAGCAGACCCTTCGCGGGAACAAACGAGCAGTACTTC	CASRPFAGTNEQYF
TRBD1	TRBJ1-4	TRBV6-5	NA	TGTGCCACCTCCCCCCGGACAGGGTATTCTGAAAAACTGTTTTTT	CATSPRTGYSEKLFF
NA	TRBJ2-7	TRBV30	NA	TGTGCCTGGAACGATGAACGAGACGAGCAGTACTTC	CAWNDERDEQYF
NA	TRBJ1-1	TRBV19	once	TGTGCCAGTAGTATTGGGTATGGGGCAGGCACTGAAGCTTTCTTT	CASSIGYGAGTEAFF
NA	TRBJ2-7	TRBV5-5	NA	TGTGCCAGCAGCTACTTGGTAGTTAATGTGCAGTACTTC	CASSYLVVNVQYF
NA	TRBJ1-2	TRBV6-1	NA	TGTGCCAGCAGCCCAAGGTTTCGGACAGCCTATGGCTACACCTTC	CASSPRFRTAYGYTF
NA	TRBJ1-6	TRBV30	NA	TGTGCCTGGAGTGTACACTCCTATAATTCACCCCTCCACTTT	CAWSVHSYNSPLHF
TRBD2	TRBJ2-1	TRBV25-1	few	TGTGCCACCCACGGGGGAGGGTTGGGCAATGAGCAGTTCTTC	CATHGGGLGNEQFF
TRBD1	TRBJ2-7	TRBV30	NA	TGTGCCTGGAGCAGCGGACAGGGGAGAGGGCAGTACTTC	CAWSSGQGRGQYF
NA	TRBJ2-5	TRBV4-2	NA	TGTGCCAGCAGCCAGGGGCGCTATGGGCCCCAAGAGACCCAGTACTTC	CASSQGRYGPQETQYF
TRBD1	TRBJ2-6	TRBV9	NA	TGTGCCAGCAGCCCTCGGACAGGGGGCCCCTCTGGGGCCAACGTCCTGACTTTC	CASSPRTGGPSGANVLTF
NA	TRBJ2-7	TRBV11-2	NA	TGTGCCAGCAGCTTAGGTACTACCTTCCCCGGGCAGTACTTC	CASSLGTTFPGQYF
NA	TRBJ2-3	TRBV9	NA	TGTGCCAGCAGCGTGCGAACAGGGCCTCAACCTGGGGGAGATACGCAGTATTTT	CASSVRTGPQPGGDTQYF
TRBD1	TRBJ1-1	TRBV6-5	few	TGTGCCAGCAGTTACGGACAGGCCAACGAAGCTTTCTTT	CASSYGQANEAFF